This entry features one TCR beta chain sequence. The entry originates in a study of CD8+ T cells in alopecia areata. The CDR3 runs 15 residues. Germline CDR1 is SGHVS and CDR2 is FQNEAQ. The J segment lost 8 bases and the V segment lost 1 base, leaving 6 bases of the junction unmatched. Following extraction, RNA underwent reverse transcription to cDNA, which served as the sequencing template. Clones were sequenced by immunoSEQ multiplex PCR, and TCRdb holds only the in-frame ones, with some missing. Of around 250,000 clones listed, 65% to 70% were seen once; the top ten hold approximately 1.2%. The source of this sequence is a human donor with alopecia areata. This chain joins TRBV7-8 and TRBJ2-1; 9 bases are shared with TRBD2. Here the sequenced sample was CD4+ T cells sorted from blood, taken at week 0. CDR3 bases: TGTGCCAGCAGCTTAGGGCGGGGGGGCGGCGATGAGCAGTTCTTC. As protein: CASSLGRGGGDEQFF.